This T cell receptor (beta chain) was documented in a study of response to subunit inactivated influenza vaccine. This clonotype has just a few counts. Its target is not known. In TCRdb, the RT-PCR reads were re-called with MiXCR into one record per CDR3 protein. The sample yields 500,000 or so distinct CDR3 sequences, 15% to 20% seen once. V was cut by 7 bases and J by 3 bases, with 24 bases left in between. CDR3 length equals 18 residues. Germline-derived CDR1 and CDR2 are SGHAT and FQDESV (reference sequence). General study results and limits: T cells newly recruited by each seasonal influenza vaccination are few, the authors suggested.

The input for sequencing was CD4+ T cells sorted from PBMCs, taken 23 to 25 months after vaccination. The chain combines TRBV11-1 with TRBJ2-2; tentatively, D is TRBD1 (6 bases). This receptor was obtained from a man between 50 and 70 years old who received an inactivated influenza vaccine. CDR3 in amino acids: CASTPGLYRVRDTGELFF. As DNA, the CDR3 is TGTGCCAGCACCCCGGGGTTGTACAGGGTTCGAGACACCGGGGAGCTGTTTTTT.